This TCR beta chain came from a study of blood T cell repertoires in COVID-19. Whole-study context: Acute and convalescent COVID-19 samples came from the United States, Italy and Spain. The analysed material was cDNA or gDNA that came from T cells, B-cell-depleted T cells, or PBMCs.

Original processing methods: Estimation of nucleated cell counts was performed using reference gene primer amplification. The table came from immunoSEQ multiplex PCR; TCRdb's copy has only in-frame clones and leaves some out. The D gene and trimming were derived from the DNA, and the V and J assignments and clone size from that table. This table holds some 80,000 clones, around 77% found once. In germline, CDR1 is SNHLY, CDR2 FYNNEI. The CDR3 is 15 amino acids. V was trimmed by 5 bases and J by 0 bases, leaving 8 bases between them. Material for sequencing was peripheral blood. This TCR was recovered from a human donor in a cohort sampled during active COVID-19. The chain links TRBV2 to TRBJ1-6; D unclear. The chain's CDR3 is CASSTLSSYNSPLHF. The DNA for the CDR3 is TGTGCCAGCAGTACCCTTAGCTCCTATAATTCACCCCTCCACTTT.